One sample yielded the 27 T cell receptor beta chains listed below, sequenced in a study of blood T cell repertoires in COVID-19. Sequenced by immunoSEQ multiplex PCR; TCRdb stores in-frame clones only, minus some. The sample holds 290,000 or so clones, roughly 90% seen once. The sequencing sample was made of peripheral blood. Receptor source: a woman in her thirties with COVID-19, enrolled during active disease.

This sequence joins TRBV28 and TRBJ2-7; 7 bases are shared with TRBD1. CDR1 is MDHEN, CDR2 SYDVKM, per germline. Germline trimming cut 3 bases from V and 5 bases from J; bases unmatched to any gene: 13. The CDR3 loop spans 16 amino acids. CDR3 sequence: CASSFSGTVSSDEQYF. In nucleotides, the CDR3 is TGTGCCAGCAGTTTCTCTGGGACAGTGTCAAGCGACGAGCAGTACTTC.

The chain combines TRBV6-5 with TRBJ2-2, with D possibly TRBD2 on 6 matching bases. The germline V gene encodes CDR1 MNHEY and CDR2 SVGAGI. The CDR3 totals 14 residues. V dropped 10 bases and J dropped 5 bases, with 17 bases sitting between them. The CDR3: CATTRGSSTGELFF. CDR3 nucleotides: TGTGCCACCACTCGGGGGAGTTCTACCGGGGAGCTGTTTTTT.

The chain employs TRBV27 and TRBJ2-7; possible D gene TRBD1, 6 bases. Trimming stripped 6 bases from V and 6 bases from J, with 12 bases between. From germline, CDR1 is MNHEY and CDR2 SMNVEV (reference sequence). The CDR3 covers 12 residues. The CDR3 protein is CASRGTGTEQYF. The CDR3 region has the DNA TGTGCCAGCAGGGGAACAGGGACCGAGCAGTACTTC.

The chain joins TRBV2 to TRBJ1-3; perhaps TRBD1 as D (6 bases). The CDR3 sequence is 15 residues long. The germline CDR1 and CDR2 sequences are SNHLY and FYNNEI. The V end was cut by 7 bases, the J end by 4 bases, with 17 bases between. DNA for the CDR3: TGTGCCAGCACCCTAACAGGGACGGAAGGAAACACCATATATTTT. As protein: CASTLTGTEGNTIYF.

The CDR3 region has the DNA TGTGCCACCTCCGGGACTAGCGGGACCCTAGAGACCCAGTACTTC. It encodes CATSGTSGTLETQYF. The chain recombines TRBV24-1 with TRBJ2-5; TRBD2 agrees at 13 bases. The CDR3 has 15 amino acids. CDR1 is KGHDR, CDR2 SFDVKD, per germline. The V and J ends lost 9 bases and 4 bases, in that order; junction bases with no gene match: 7.

The rearrangement links TRBV11-2 to TRBJ1-1; tentative D call: TRBD1 (5 bases). Germline CDR1 reads SGHAT; CDR2 reads FQNNGV. Trimming removed 4 bases at V and 1 base at J, with 13 bases between. The CDR3 totals 15 residues. The CDR3 is CASSSEGAKNTEAFF. The CDR3 region has the DNA TGTGCCAGCAGCTCAGAAGGGGCCAAGAACACTGAAGCTTTCTTT.

This chain links TRBV9 with TRBJ1-3; tentatively, D is TRBD1 (5 bases). This CDR3 comprises 15 residues. Per the germline V gene, CDR1 is SGDLS and CDR2 is YYNGEE. The V end lost 4 bases, the J end lost 4 bases, and 15 bases lay between the germline ends. The CDR3 here is CASSTSGTTGNTIYF. The CDR3 DNA sequence: TGTGCCAGCAGCACATCCGGGACTACCGGAAACACCATATATTTT.

The count of this clone is one. The chain has TRBV30 and TRBJ2-2; 7 bases are shared with TRBD1. The CDR3 contains 14 residues. From germline, CDR1 is GTSNPN and CDR2 SVGIG (reference sequence). V dropped 1 base and J dropped 6; count of bases not matched to a gene: 5. The CDR3 loop is CAWSDLRGPGELFF. In DNA form, the CDR3 reads TGTGCCTGGAGTGATTTGAGGGGGCCCGGGGAGCTGTTTTTT. The full variable domain, with the rest looked up from reference TRBV30 and TRBJ2-2, is SQTIHQWPATLVQPVGSPLSLECTVEGTSNPNLYWYRQAAGRGLQLLFYSVGIGQISSEVPQNLSASRPQDRQFILSSKKLLLSDSGFYLCAWSDLRGPGELFFGEGSRLTVL.

The CDR3 DNA reads as TGTGCCAGCAGCGGTCAGGGCACTGAAGCTTTCTTT. Amino acids: CASSGQGTEAFF. The chain employs TRBV6-2 or TRBV6-3 and TRBJ1-1; maybe TRBD1 (5 bases). Germline V gene sequence: CDR1 MNHEY, CDR2 SVGEGT. V dropped 6 bases and J dropped 4 bases, with 9 bases sitting between them. This CDR3 is 12 amino acids long.

This rearrangement joins TRBV24-1 to TRBJ2-2, with D possibly being TRBD1 (6 bases). Germline CDR1 KGHDR, CDR2 SFDVKD. The germline V and J ends were trimmed by 3 bases and 6 bases, with 10 bases remaining between them. The length of the CDR3 is 14 residues. Here the CDR3 reads CATSDPQGPGELFF. Here the CDR3 DNA reads TGTGCCACCAGTGATCCACAGGGTCCCGGGGAGCTGTTTTTT.

The J gene is TRBJ2-7, the V gene TRBV4-1; possibly TRBD1 for D (6 bases). The CDR3 length is 14 residues. Deletions cut 2 bases from V and 3 bases from J, with 11 bases between. Per germline, CDR1 MGHRA and CDR2 YSYEKL. CDR3 residues: CASSQQGLDYEQYF. The CDR3 nucleotides are TGCGCCAGCAGCCAACAGGGGTTGGACTACGAGCAGTACTTC.

The V and J genes are TRBV7-8 and TRBJ2-7; D gene unclear. The germline gives CDR1 SGHVS, CDR2 FQNEAQ. The CDR3 totals 14 residues. V was clipped by 7 bases and J by 4 bases, with 17 bases between them. DNA of the CDR3: TGTGCCAGCACCAACCTTGAGTCGGGTTACGAGCAGTACTTC. The encoded protein is CASTNLESGYEQYF.

V and J are TRBV19 and TRBJ1-4; D is ambiguous. Per the germline V gene, CDR1 is LNHDA and CDR2 is SQIVND (reference sequence). This CDR3 is 15 amino acids long. V was cut by 6 bases and J by 5 bases, with 16 bases left in between. In nucleotides, the CDR3 is TGTGCCAGTAGACTGATATCAGGTCCAAATGAAAAACTGTTTTTT. It yields the protein CASRLISGPNEKLFF. The variable domain in full, with the rest retrieved from reference TRBV19 and TRBJ1-4, is DGGITQSPKYLFRKEGQNVTLSCEQNLNHDAMYWYRQDPGQGLRLIYYSQIVNDFQKGDIAEGYSVSREKKESFPLTVTSAQKNPTAFYLCASRLISGPNEKLFFGSGTQLSVL.

The V and J genes are TRBV11-3 and TRBJ2-1, with TRBD1 identical over 11 bases. This CDR3 comprises 15 residues. V shed 5 bases and J 7 bases; nucleotides not matched to a gene: 7. Germline V gene data show CDR1 as SGHNT and CDR2 as YENEEA. The CDR3 bases are TGTGCCAGCAGCACCCGGACAGGGGGCGTAAATGAGCAGTTCTTC. Residues: CASSTRTGGVNEQFF.

J is TRBJ2-7 and V is TRBV12-3 or TRBV12-4; tentatively, D is TRBD2 (5 bases). Deletions cut 4 bases from V and 7 bases from J, with 8 bases between. The CDR3 length is 11 residues. The CDR3 here is CASSWTGEQYF. The CDR3 region has the DNA TGTGCCAGCAGTTGGACTGGGGAGCAGTACTTC.

In its sample, this clone was seen once. V and J are TRBV19 and TRBJ1-3; TRBD1 might be the D (5 bases). This CDR3 has 13 amino acids. Germline CDR1 is LNHDA and CDR2 is SQIVND (reference sequence). Trimming shortened V by 5 bases and J by 0 bases, and 5 bases separated the two germline ends. The CDR3 loop is CASSGASGNTIYF. Written as DNA, the CDR3 is TGTGCCAGTAGTGGGGCCTCTGGAAACACCATATATTTT.

The genes are TRBV27 and TRBJ1-4; 12 nucleotides match TRBD1. Per germline, CDR1 MNHEY and CDR2 SMNVEV (reference sequence). The CDR3 runs 15 residues. V shed 8 bases and J 6 bases; nucleotides not matched to a gene: 7. The CDR3 is CASSSWDRGHEKLFF. The DNA for the CDR3 is TGTGCCAGCTCCAGTTGGGACAGGGGGCATGAAAAACTGTTTTTT.

The rearrangement uses TRBV12-5 and TRBJ2-7; weak D call: TRBD1 (5 bases). Germline V gives CDR1 LGHNT, CDR2 FRNRAP. CDR3 length: 13 residues. V was trimmed by 6 bases and J by 1 base, leaving 10 bases between them. The CDR3 here is CASGMDTSYEQYF. The CDR3 nucleotides are TGTGCTAGTGGAATGGACACGTCCTACGAGCAGTACTTC.

The chain recombines TRBV10-3 with TRBJ1-1; D unclear. From germline, CDR1 is ENHRY and CDR2 SYGVKD. V was cut by 7 bases and J by 6 bases, with 9 bases left in between. CDR3 length equals 11 residues. DNA of the CDR3: TGTGCCATCAAGGGTAGCGCTGAAGCTTTCTTT. Translation: CAIKGSAEAFF.

The chain employs TRBV5-4 and TRBJ2-7, with TRBD1 as a possible D gene (6 bases). This CDR3 has 15 amino acids. V was clipped by 3 bases and J by 3 bases, with 16 bases between them. The germline V gene encodes CDR1 SGHNT and CDR2 YYREEE (reference sequence). For the CDR3, the DNA is TGTGCCAGCAGCTACGGGAACAGGGAATACTACGAGCAGTACTTC. Its translation is CASSYGNREYYEQYF.

V is TRBV15 and J is TRBJ1-4, with D perhaps matching TRBD1 (6 bases). Germline V gene data show CDR1 as LNHNV and CDR2 as YYDKDF (reference sequence). This CDR3 has 14 residues. The V and J ends lost 0 bases and 6 bases respectively, with 8 bases between them. CDR3 amino acids: CATSRESGDEKLFF. The CDR3 DNA reads TGTGCCACCAGCAGAGAGTCAGGGGATGAAAAACTGTTTTTT.

The rearrangement links TRBV27 to TRBJ2-7, with a weak D call TRBD1 (7 bases). CDR3 length equals 17 residues. Germline CDR1 is MNHEY and CDR2 is SMNVEV (reference sequence). V lost 3 bases, J lost 2 bases, and 20 bases lay in between. The CDR3 DNA follows: TGTGCCAGCAGTTTCGGGGGCTCTCCGGGACAGACCTACGAGCAGTACTTC. Translated, it gives CASSFGGSPGQTYEQYF.

The chain employs TRBV6-5 and TRBJ1-1; D ambiguous. This CDR3 is built from 14 residues. The V and J ends lost 6 bases and 1 base respectively, with 12 bases between them. Germline V gives CDR1 MNHEY, CDR2 SVGAGI. The CDR3 here is CASSRPTRNTEAFF. The CDR3 region has the DNA TGTGCCAGCAGCCGTCCTACTCGGAACACTGAAGCTTTCTTT.

The chain joins TRBV5-1 to TRBJ1-1, with no clear D. V lost 2 bases to trimming and J lost 1 base, with 12 bases between them. Germline V gene data show CDR1 as SGHRS and CDR2 as YFSETQ. This CDR3 has 15 amino acids. The CDR3 DNA reads as TGCGCCAGCAGCTTAATCAGCGAAGGGAACACTGAAGCTTTCTTT. Translation: CASSLISEGNTEAFF.

The chain uses TRBV5-1 and TRBJ2-1, with a weak D call TRBD2 (6 bases). This CDR3 region has 15 residues. Per germline, CDR1 SGHRS and CDR2 YFSETQ. The V gene lost 7 bases and the J gene lost 7 bases, with 21 bases spanning the gap. The CDR3 reads CASRALARGRNEQFF. The CDR3 DNA reads TGCGCCAGCCGAGCTCTAGCGCGGGGTCGAAATGAGCAGTTCTTC. Full variable domain (outside the CDR3, taken from reference TRBV5-1 and TRBJ2-1): KAGVTQTPRYLIKTRGQQVTLSCSPISGHRSVSWYQQTPGQGLQFLFEYFSETQRNKGNFPGRFSGRQFSNSRSEMNVSTLELGDSALYLCASRALARGRNEQFFGPGTRLTVL.

The V gene is TRBV11-2, the J gene TRBJ2-7; 11 nucleotides agree with TRBD2. V dropped 4 bases and J dropped 6; count of bases not matched to a gene: 11. Germline values: CDR1 SGHAT, CDR2 FQNNGV. The CDR3 length is 16 residues. CDR3 loop: CASSSAGTSGKPEQYF. CDR3 in DNA: TGTGCCAGCAGCTCCGCCGGGACTAGCGGAAAGCCCGAGCAGTACTTC.

As for this clone: The same CDR3 is also encoded by other DNA sequences in this sample. V and J are TRBV30 and TRBJ1-4; D is unclear. Between the trimmed V and J ends, which lost 2 bases and 4 bases, there was a span of 2 bases. The CDR3 extends over 11 amino acids. The germline V gene encodes CDR1 GTSNPN and CDR2 SVGIG (reference sequence). CDR3 residues: CAWSLNEKLFF. The CDR3 nucleotides are TGTGCCTGGAGTCTTAATGAAAAACTGTTTTTT. Using reference TRBV30 and TRBJ1-4 for the parts outside the CDR3, the full variable domain is SQTIHQWPATLVQPVGSPLSLECTVEGTSNPNLYWYRQAAGRGLQLLFYSVGIGQISSEVPQNLSASRPQDRQFILSSKKLLLSDSGFYLCAWSLNEKLFFGSGTQLSVL.